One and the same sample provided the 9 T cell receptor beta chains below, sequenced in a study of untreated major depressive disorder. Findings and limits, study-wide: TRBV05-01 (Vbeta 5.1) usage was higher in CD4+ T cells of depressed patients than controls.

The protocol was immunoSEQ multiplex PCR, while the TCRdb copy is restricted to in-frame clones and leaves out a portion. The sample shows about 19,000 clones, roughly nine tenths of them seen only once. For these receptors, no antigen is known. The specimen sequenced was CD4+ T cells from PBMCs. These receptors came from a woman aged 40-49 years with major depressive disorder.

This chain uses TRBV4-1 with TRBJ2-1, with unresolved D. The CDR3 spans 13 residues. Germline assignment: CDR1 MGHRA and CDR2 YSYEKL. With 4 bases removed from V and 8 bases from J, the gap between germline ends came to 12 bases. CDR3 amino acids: CASSPDGRDEQFF. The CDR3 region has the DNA TGCGCCAGCAGCCCCGATGGAAGGGATGAGCAGTTCTTC.

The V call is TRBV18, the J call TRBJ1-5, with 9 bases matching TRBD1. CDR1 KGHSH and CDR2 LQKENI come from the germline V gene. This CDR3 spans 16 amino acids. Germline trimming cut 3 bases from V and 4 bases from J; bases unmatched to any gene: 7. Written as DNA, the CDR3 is TGTGCCAGCTCACCCCGTGGACAGGGGTATAATCAGCCCCAGCATTTT. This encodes CASSPRGQGYNQPQHF.

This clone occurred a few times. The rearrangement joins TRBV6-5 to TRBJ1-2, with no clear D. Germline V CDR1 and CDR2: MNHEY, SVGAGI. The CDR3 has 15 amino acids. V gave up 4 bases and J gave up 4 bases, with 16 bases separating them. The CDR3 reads CASSSAHLRGYGYTF. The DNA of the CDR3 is TGTGCCAGCAGTTCCGCCCACTTACGGGGCTATGGCTACACCTTC.

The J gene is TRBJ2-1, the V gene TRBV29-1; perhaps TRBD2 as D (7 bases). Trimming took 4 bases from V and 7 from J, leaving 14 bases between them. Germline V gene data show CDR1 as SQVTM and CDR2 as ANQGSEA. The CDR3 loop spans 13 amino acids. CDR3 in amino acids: CSVVVGGLNEQFF. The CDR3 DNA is TGCAGCGTTGTTGTGGGGGGGCTAAATGAGCAGTTCTTC.

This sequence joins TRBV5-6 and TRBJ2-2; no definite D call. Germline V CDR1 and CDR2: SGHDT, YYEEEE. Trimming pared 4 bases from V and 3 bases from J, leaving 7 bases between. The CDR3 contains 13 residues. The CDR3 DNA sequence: TGTGCCAGCAGCAGGACCCACACCGGGGAGCTGTTTTTT. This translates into CASSRTHTGELFF.

The CDR3 loop reads CASSQSNRVGNQPQHF. The CDR3 bases are TGCGCCAGCTCCCAAAGTAATAGGGTCGGCAATCAGCCCCAGCATTTT. This chain links TRBV4-1 with TRBJ1-5, with D unclear. CDR3 size: 16 residues. V lost 8 bases and J 2 bases, leaving 19 bases between the germline ends. Germline values: CDR1 MGHRA, CDR2 YSYEKL.

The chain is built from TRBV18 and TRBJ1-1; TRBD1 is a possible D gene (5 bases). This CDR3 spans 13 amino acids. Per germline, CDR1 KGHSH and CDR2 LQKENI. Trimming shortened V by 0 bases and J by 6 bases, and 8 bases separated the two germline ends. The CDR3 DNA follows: TGTGCCAGCTCACCACCGGGGACGGCTGAAGCTTTCTTT. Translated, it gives CASSPPGTAEAFF. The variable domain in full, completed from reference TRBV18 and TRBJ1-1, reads NAGVMQNPRHLVRRRGQEARLRCSPMKGHSHVYWYRQLPEEGLKFMVYLQKENIIDESGMPKERFSAEFPKEGPSILRIQQVVRGDSAAYFCASSPPGTAEAFFGQGTRLTVV.

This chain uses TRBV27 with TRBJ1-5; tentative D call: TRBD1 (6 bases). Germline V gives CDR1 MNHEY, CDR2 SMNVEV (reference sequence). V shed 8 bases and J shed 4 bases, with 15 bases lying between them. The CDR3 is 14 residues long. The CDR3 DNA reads TGTGCCAGCTGGCCGACAGGACCTAATCAGCCCCAGCATTTT. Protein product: CASWPTGPNQPQHF.

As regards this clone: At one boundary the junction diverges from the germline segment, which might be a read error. DNA of the CDR3: TGTGCCAGCTCTCCACTTCAGGGTCTGGATAGCAATCAGCCCCAGCATTTT. Translating gives CASSPLQGLDSNQPQHF. The chain couples TRBV18 to TRBJ1-5, with D possibly TRBD1 on 5 matching bases. Germline V gene data show CDR1 as KGHSH and CDR2 as LQKENI. CDR3 size: 17 residues.